This T cell receptor beta chain was profiled in a study of prognosis after radiotherapy for stage I lung cancer. Across the whole study: Median age was 74.5 years (roughly 50 to 84) among around 13 men and several women. The tumors were adenocarcinoma in eleven to twelve patients (squamous cell carcinoma in more than five). The biologically effective dose of the SBRT radiotherapy was at least 100 Gy, given over 3 to 5 fractions. Study-level results: Any tumor specificity that the expanded TCR clones may have had was not determined.

Starting from genomic DNA, TCR beta CDR3 was amplified through two-round multiplex PCR. Round-one PCR had primers specific to each TRBV and TRBJ gene. MiXCR, applied by TCRdb to the multiplex PCR reads, yields one record per CDR3 protein. Of about 35,000 distinct CDR3 sequences listed, approximately 32% are singletons. Unmatched junction bases numbered 15, after V lost 5 bases and J lost 8 bases. The V gene's germline CDR1 is DFQATT and CDR2 SNEGSKA (reference sequence). This CDR3 region has 15 residues. Details on this clonotype: Antigen unknown.

Sequencing was performed on PBMCs, taken before or after stereotactic body radiation therapy (not recorded which). J is TRBJ2-1 and V is TRBV20-1; 7 nucleotides align to TRBD2. This TCR was recovered from a donor over 45 with non-small cell lung cancer. CDR3 amino acids: CSALASGRRAHEQFF. The CDR3 coding sequence is TGCAGTGCTCTCGCTAGCGGTCGGAGGGCCCATGAGCAGTTCTTC.